The present entry profiles one T cell receptor beta chain with its context. Its target is not known. With 2 bases removed from V and 0 bases from J, the gap between germline ends came to 9 bases. Per the germline V gene, CDR1 is SGDLS and CDR2 is YYNGEE. The CDR3 has 15 residues. Primers included in the PCR were 60 Vbeta and 13 Jbeta primers. TCRdb keeps only in-frame clones here, not all; method: immunoSEQ multiplex PCR. The repertoire holds over 150,000 clones, with 80% to 90% as singletons. This specimen comes from a study of cytomegalovirus exposure and HLA in healthy donors. Study-level points and caveats: It was reported that the classifier diagnosed cytomegalovirus status with high specificity and sensitivity in both the original and validation cohorts. Later analysis indicated greater clonal expansion among HLA-associated TCR beta chains than among equally common other chains. Listed as cytomegalovirus-associated were approximately 160 TCR beta chains. Of the V segments, some could not be distinguished, including TRBV6-2 and TRBV6-3, and were excluded.

The gene calls are TRBV9 and TRBJ2-1; D possibly corresponds to TRBD1 (6 bases). This TCR derives from a woman aged 45-59 years in good health and CMV-seronegative. Specimen: PBMCs. CDR3 region: CASSVRDISYNEQFF. DNA of the CDR3: TGTGCCAGCAGCGTCCGGGACATCTCCTACAATGAGCAGTTCTTC.